A selection of T cell receptor beta chains follows, all from one sample in a study of T cell clonotyping in hematopoietic cell transplantation. TCRdb's table, derived via immunoSEQ multiplex PCR, lists solely in-frame clones and lacks some. This sample carries more than 12,000 clones, less than 70% of them seen once, and the ten largest clones take about 8.8%. Sequencing was carried out using PBMCs. The receptors come from a human donor who either received an allogeneic hematopoietic cell transplant for a myeloid malignancy or was a related donor (not recorded which). Some clones in this sample may be carry-over from other donors' samples. Both conserved end residues are part of each CDR3. The D gene is left open where the match is weak. Clone size is not always given. Where it is, it says once, few, many or a class for expanded clones.

v_gene	abundance	j_gene	d_gene	CDR3aa	CDR3nt
TRBV2	-	TRBJ1-6	-	CASSEEGHNSPLHF	TGTGCCAGCAGTGAAGAAGGTCACAATTCACCCCTCCACTTT
TRBV5-1	once	TRBJ2-1	-	CASSLDSGYNEQFF	TGCGCCAGCAGCTTGGATTCGGGTTACAATGAGCAGTTCTTC
TRBV6-5	-	TRBJ1-1	-	CASSSSWVAFF	TGTGCCAGCAGTTCGTCCTGGGTGGCTTTCTTT
TRBV6-6	-	TRBJ1-2	-	CASSTPRAGYEGYTF	TGTGCCAGCAGTACCCCGAGGGCAGGGTATGAAGGCTACACCTTC
TRBV27	once	TRBJ1-5	-	CASSLTGNQPQHF	TGTGCCAGCAGTCTGACAGGCAATCAGCCCCAGCATTTT
TRBV6-6	-	TRBJ1-1	-	CASSSQPTEAFF	TGTGCCAGCAGTTCCCAACCCACTGAAGCTTTCTTT
TRBV30	-	TRBJ1-1	-	CAWSVGRTTSTEAFF	TGTGCCTGGAGTGTCGGGCGTACCACGAGCACTGAAGCTTTCTTT
TRBV25-1	once	TRBJ2-7	-	CASSGHRGEQYF	TGTGCCAGCAGTGGTCATCGCGGTGAGCAGTACTTC
TRBV29-1	-	TRBJ1-1	TRBD1	CSGRDRPNTEAFF	TGCAGCGGCCGGGACAGGCCGAACACTGAAGCTTTCTTT
TRBV30	-	TRBJ1-2	TRBD1	CAWSGDRGGIVGYTF	TGTGCCTGGAGTGGCGACAGGGGCGGGATAGTAGGCTACACCTTC
TRBV7-9	-	TRBJ1-1	-	CASSRTDPNTEAFF	TGTGCCAGCAGCCGTACAGACCCGAACACTGAAGCTTTCTTT
TRBV6-6	-	TRBJ1-5	TRBD1	CASSDRVPGQPQHF	TGTGCCAGCAGTGACAGGGTCCCAGGGCAGCCCCAGCATTTT
TRBV9	-	TRBJ2-1	-	CASARGASYNEQFF	TGTGCCAGCGCCAGGGGGGCCTCCTACAATGAGCAGTTCTTC
TRBV29-1	few	TRBJ1-5	TRBD1	CSVRQGGGNQPQHF	TGCAGCGTTCGACAGGGCGGCGGCAATCAGCCCCAGCATTTT
TRBV4-3	medium-sized	TRBJ2-2	-	CASSQDSVTGELFF	TGCGCCAGCAGCCAAGACTCGGTCACCGGGGAGCTGTTTTTT
TRBV6-1	-	TRBJ2-7	-	CASSEGLPRHRAGEQYF	TGTGCCAGCAGTGAGGGATTACCCCGCCACAGGGCTGGAGAGCAGTACTTC
TRBV28	few	TRBJ1-1	TRBD1	CASSLSGGWNTEAFF	TGTGCCAGCAGTTTGTCAGGGGGCTGGAACACTGAAGCTTTCTTT
TRBV6-5	few	TRBJ1-5	-	CASSFTASNQPQHF	TGTGCCAGCAGTTTTACAGCTAGCAATCAGCCCCAGCATTTT
TRBV6-5	-	TRBJ2-6	-	CASSYGTSGANVLTF	TGTGCCAGCAGTTACGGAACGTCTGGGGCCAACGTCCTGACTTTC
TRBV19	few	TRBJ1-3	-	CASTQRVGNTIYF	TGTGCCAGTACCCAACGCGTCGGAAACACCATATATTTT
TRBV13	-	TRBJ1-6	TRBD1	CASSRGQVTFNSPLHF	TGTGCCAGCAGCCGTGGACAGGTTACTTTTAATTCACCCCTCCACTTT
TRBV6-1	-	TRBJ1-2	-	CASSEAVGQGGYTF	TGTGCCAGCAGTGAAGCGGTAGGGCAGGGGGGCTACACCTTC
TRBV14	few	TRBJ1-2	TRBD1	CASSQVLTGGFGYTF	TGTGCCAGCAGCCAAGTATTGACAGGGGGATTTGGCTACACCTTC
TRBV5-6	-	TRBJ2-5	TRBD1	CASSLYRGSETQYF	TGTGCCAGCAGCTTGTACAGGGGGAGCGAGACCCAGTACTTC
TRBV4-1	-	TRBJ1-5	TRBD1	CASSPQGLNQPQHF	TGCGCCAGCAGCCCACAGGGGCTCAATCAGCCCCAGCATTTT
TRBV4-3	-	TRBJ1-1	-	CASSQDPGRTEAFF	TGCGCCAGCAGCCAAGATCCGGGCAGGACTGAAGCTTTCTTT
TRBV7-1	-	TRBJ1-2	-	CASSLGRNGYTF	TGTGCCAGCAGCTTAGGGAGGAATGGCTACACCTTC
TRBV11-3	-	TRBJ2-5	TRBD1	CASSPSRGSETQYF	TGTGCCAGCAGCCCGTCCAGGGGGTCGGAGACCCAGTACTTC